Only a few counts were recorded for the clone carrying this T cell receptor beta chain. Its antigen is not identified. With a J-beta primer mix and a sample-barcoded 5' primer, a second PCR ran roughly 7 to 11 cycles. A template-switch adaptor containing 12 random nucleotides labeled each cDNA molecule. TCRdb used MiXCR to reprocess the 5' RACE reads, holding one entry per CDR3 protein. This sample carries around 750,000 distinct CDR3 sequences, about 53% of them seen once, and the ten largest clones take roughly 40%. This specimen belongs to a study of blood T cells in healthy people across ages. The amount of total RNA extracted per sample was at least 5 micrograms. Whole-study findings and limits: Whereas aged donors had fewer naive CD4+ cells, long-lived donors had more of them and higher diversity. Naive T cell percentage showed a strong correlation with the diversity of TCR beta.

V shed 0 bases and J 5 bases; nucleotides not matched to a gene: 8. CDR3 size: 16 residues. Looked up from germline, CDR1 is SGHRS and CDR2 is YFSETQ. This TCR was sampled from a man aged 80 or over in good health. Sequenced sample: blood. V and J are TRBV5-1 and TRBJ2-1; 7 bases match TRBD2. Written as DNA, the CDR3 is TGCGCCAGCAGCTTGGCCGGGGGGAGAGTCAACAATGAGCAGTTCTTC. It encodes CASSLAGGRVNNEQFF.